The 22 T cell receptor beta chains in this list originate from one sample, sequenced in a study of blood T cell repertoires in COVID-19 (dated by TCRdb to about 2020). The library was generated by the immunoSEQ multiplex PCR assay. This immuneACCESS table, as held by TCRdb, lists in-frame sequences with V and J called but not all clones. Of the missing ones, under half trace to an unresolved V gene in checked studies; the others have no known cause. The sample data list some 250,000 clones, and 75% to 90% of these were observed just once. The ten largest clones take up around 30% of the sample. The sample was peripheral blood. The source is a man in his forties or fifties with acute or convalescent COVID-19.

This chain uses TRBV25-1 with TRBJ2-1; tentatively, D is TRBD2 (5 bases). The length of the CDR3 is 16 residues. Germline V gene data show CDR1 as MGHDK and CDR2 as SYGVNS. Between the trimmed V and J ends, which lost 4 bases and 0 bases, there was a span of 13 bases. This chain's CDR3 is CASSVGGGSSYNEQFF. CDR3 nucleotide sequence: TGTGCCAGCAGTGTTGGAGGTGGTAGCTCCTACAATGAGCAGTTCTTC.

The chain carries TRBV21-1 and TRBJ2-2; TRBD1 is the table's D call, not checked against the DNA. TRBV21-1 is a listed pseudogene. CDR3 length: 18 residues. The CDR3 loop is CASSKGTGGSNNTGELFF. As DNA, the CDR3 is TGTGCCAGCAGCAAAGGGACAGGGGGCTCGAACAACACCGGGGAGCTGTTTTTT.

The chain carries TRBV27 and TRBJ1-3; unclear D gene. CDR3 length: 15 residues. The germline V and J ends were trimmed by 0 bases and 4 bases, with 10 bases remaining between them. The germline V gene encodes CDR1 MNHEY and CDR2 SMNVEV (reference sequence). The CDR3 DNA sequence: TGTGCCAGCAGTTTATCGTGGCAATACGGAAACACCATATATTTT. Translation: CASSLSWQYGNTIYF.

The J gene is TRBJ2-7, the V gene TRBV21-1; the table's D call, TRBD1, has no DNA check behind it. TRBV21-1 counts as a pseudogene. The CDR3 totals 15 residues. The CDR3 DNA follows: TGTGCCAGCAGCAAAAAGGGGACAGAGACCTACGAGCAGTACTTC. This encodes CASSKKGTETYEQYF.

The chain links TRBV28 to TRBJ2-7; TRBD1 aligns across 11 bases. The length of the CDR3 is 15 residues. Germline values: CDR1 MDHEN, CDR2 SYDVKM. V was clipped by 4 bases and J by 5 bases; unmatched bases: 7. Written as DNA, the CDR3 is TGTGCCAGCAGTTCCTTGGACAGGGGGCGGCACGAGCAGTACTTC. Translation gives CASSSLDRGRHEQYF.

The rearrangement links TRBV6-2 or TRBV6-3 to TRBJ1-2; 8 nucleotides agree with TRBD1. V was pared by 5 bases and J by 4 bases, with 6 bases of the junction left unmatched. Germline-derived CDR1 and CDR2 are MNHEY and SVGEGT. This CDR3 is built from 14 residues. CDR3 sequence (DNA): TGTGCCAGCAGTCGGACAGGGTTTACCTATGGCTACACCTTC. Protein sequence: CASSRTGFTYGYTF.

CDR3 loop: CASSEGSAGTIEQYF. The CDR3 DNA sequence: TGTGCCAGCAGTGAAGGCAGCGCGGGGACTATCGAGCAGTACTTC. The V call is TRBV6-1, the J call TRBJ2-7, with 7 bases identical to TRBD2. Germline CDR1 reads MNHNS; CDR2 reads SASEGT. The ends lost 1 base at V and 6 bases at J; junction bases unmatched: 9. The CDR3 consists of 15 residues.

The gene calls are TRBV10-3 and TRBJ2-7; a weak D match, TRBD2 (7 bases). There are 14 residues in the CDR3. Germline lookup yields CDR1 ENHRY and CDR2 SYGVKD. The V gene lost 8 bases and the J gene lost 0 bases, with 14 bases spanning the gap. The CDR3 loop is CAIRGAGGSYEQYF. In DNA, the CDR3 is TGTGCCATCCGGGGGGCCGGAGGCTCCTACGAGCAGTACTTC.

A remark on this clone: Additional DNA sequences in this sample encode the identical CDR3. V is TRBV18 and J is TRBJ1-1, with a possible D match to TRBD1 (5 bases). CDR1 is KGHSH, CDR2 LQKENI, per germline. The CDR3 contains 13 residues. Trimming stripped 6 bases from V and 4 bases from J, with 12 bases between. This CDR3 reads CASSPRGGTEAFF. As DNA, the CDR3 is TGTGCCAGCTCGCCCCGCGGGGGCACTGAAGCTTTCTTT.

This clone has only one observation. The rearrangement joins TRBV19 to TRBJ2-2; weak D call: TRBD2 (5 bases). Germline-derived CDR1 and CDR2 are LNHDA and SQIVND (reference sequence). V lost 3 bases to trimming and J lost 4 bases, with 18 bases between them. This CDR3 comprises 17 residues. The CDR3 protein is CASSIVSGGLRTGELFF. The CDR3 nucleotides read TGTGCCAGTAGTATTGTATCTGGAGGTCTTCGCACCGGGGAGCTGTTTTTT.

The genes are TRBV19 and TRBJ1-2, with 8 nucleotides matching TRBD1. Germline-derived CDR1 and CDR2 are LNHDA and SQIVND (reference sequence). The junction had 5 bases not matched to a gene; V was cut back by 9 bases and J by 8 bases. The CDR3 sequence is 11 residues long. CDR3 amino acids: CASDRGDGYTF. The CDR3 DNA reads as TGTGCCAGCGACAGGGGAGACGGCTACACCTTC. Full variable domain (rest looked up from reference TRBV19 and TRBJ1-2): DGGITQSPKYLFRKEGQNVTLSCEQNLNHDAMYWYRQDPGQGLRLIYYSQIVNDFQKGDIAEGYSVSREKKESFPLTVTSAQKNPTAFYLCASDRGDGYTFGSGTRLTVV.

The chain couples TRBV27 to TRBJ1-6; perhaps TRBD1 as D (5 bases). This CDR3 comprises 12 residues. Per the germline V gene, CDR1 is MNHEY and CDR2 is SMNVEV (reference sequence). Trimming removed 6 bases from V and 16 bases from J, with 16 bases in between. In DNA form, the CDR3 reads TGTGCCAGCAGACGCAGGGAAGAATCTCTCCACTTT. As protein: CASRRREESLHF.

The chain joins TRBV4-2 to TRBJ2-1, with D unclear. The V and J ends lost 0 bases and 2 bases respectively, with 11 bases between them. Germline CDR1 is LGHNA and CDR2 is YNFKEQ. This CDR3 is 16 amino acids long. The CDR3 protein is CASSQEASRTYNEQFF. In DNA, the CDR3 is TGTGCCAGCAGCCAAGAGGCTAGTCGGACCTACAATGAGCAGTTCTTC.

The CDR3 sequence: CASSLGQASNYGYTF. CDR3 DNA sequence: TGTGCCAGCAGCTTGGGACAGGCCTCTAACTATGGCTACACCTTC. V gene TRBV5-8 combines with J gene TRBJ1-2; D may be TRBD1 (6 bases). Germline V gives CDR1 SGHTS, CDR2 YDEGEE. The length of the CDR3 is 15 residues. Deletions cut 0 bases from V and 0 bases from J, with 9 bases between.

The V gene is TRBV5-5, the J gene TRBJ1-4; D is unclear. Germline V gene data show CDR1 as SGHKS and CDR2 as YYEKEE (reference sequence). The CDR3 runs to 14 residues. V lost 4 bases and J 2 bases, leaving 9 bases between the germline ends. CDR3 residues: CASSPGTTNEKLFF. Written as DNA, the CDR3 is TGTGCCAGCAGCCCGGGTACGACTAATGAAAAACTGTTTTTT.

CDR3 DNA: TGTGCCAGCAGCTCAGAAGGGCTAGCGTTGAACACCGGGGAGCTGTTTTTT. Amino acids: CASSSEGLALNTGELFF. V and J are TRBV7-7 and TRBJ2-2; tentative D call: TRBD2 (6 bases). This CDR3 is 17 amino acids long. V lost 4 bases to trimming and J lost 1 base, with 16 bases between them. Looked up from germline, CDR1 is SSHAT and CDR2 is FNYEAQ (reference sequence). The entire variable domain, with the rest obtained from reference TRBV7-7 and TRBJ2-2, is as follows: GAGVSQSPRYKVTKRGQDVTLRCDPISSHATLYWYQQALGQGPEFLTYFNYEAQPDKSGLPSDRFSAERPEGSISTLTIQRTEQRDSAMYRCASSSEGLALNTGELFFGEGSRLTVL.

A few counts support this clone. This sequence joins TRBV7-3 and TRBJ1-6, with a possible D match to TRBD1 (5 bases). The ends were cut back, 2 bases at V and 9 bases at J, with 14 bases in the middle. CDR3 length equals 15 residues. Germline values: CDR1 SGHTA, CDR2 FQGTGA. This CDR3 reads CASSLSAGPSSPLHF. The CDR3 region has the DNA TGTGCCAGCAGCTTATCGGCAGGGCCTAGTTCACCCCTCCACTTT.

The chain is built from TRBV9 and TRBJ1-2; TRBD1 matches at 7 bases. The CDR3 loop spans 16 amino acids. V was clipped by 4 bases and J by 5 bases; unmatched bases: 14. Germline V gene lookup returns CDR1 SGDLS and CDR2 YYNGEE. This CDR3 is CASSPLNVRGEYGYTF. CDR3 in DNA: TGTGCCAGCAGCCCCCTTAATGTCAGGGGGGAGTATGGCTACACCTTC.

The chain combines TRBV4-1 with TRBJ2-7; TRBD1 agrees at 7 bases. J was trimmed by 3 bases and V by 3 bases; bases with no gene match: 8. The CDR3 runs to 15 residues. In germline, CDR1 is MGHRA, CDR2 YSYEKL. CDR3 protein: CASSQSATGNYEQYF. In nucleotides, the CDR3 is TGCGCCAGCAGCCAGTCTGCGACAGGGAACTACGAGCAGTACTTC.

The chain carries TRBV9 and TRBJ1-1; D is possibly TRBD1 (5 bases). Germline V gives CDR1 SGDLS, CDR2 YYNGEE. V was trimmed by 0 bases and J by 3 bases, leaving 6 bases between them. The length of the CDR3 is 13 residues. The CDR3 loop is CASSVEGDTEAFF. The CDR3 DNA is TGTGCCAGCAGCGTAGAAGGGGACACTGAAGCTTTCTTT.

This sequence joins TRBV5-4 and TRBJ2-1; 9 nucleotides align to TRBD2. Germline assignment: CDR1 SGHNT and CDR2 YYREEE (reference sequence). The CDR3 has 15 amino acids. Trimming removed 2 bases from V and 6 bases from J; junction bases left unmatched: 6. CDR3 loop: CASSFEAGGRNEQFF. In DNA form, the CDR3 reads TGTGCCAGCAGCTTCGAAGCGGGAGGCCGCAATGAGCAGTTCTTC.

The CDR3 spells CASSIDLRGVGVTGELFF. In nucleotides, the CDR3 is TGTGCCAGTAGTATAGATCTGCGGGGTGTGGGGGTCACCGGGGAGCTGTTTTTT. This chain connects TRBV19 to TRBJ2-2, with D perhaps TRBD2 (6 bases). Germline values: CDR1 LNHDA, CDR2 SQIVND (reference sequence). V lost 0 bases and J lost 4, with 18 bases in between. The CDR3 has 18 residues.